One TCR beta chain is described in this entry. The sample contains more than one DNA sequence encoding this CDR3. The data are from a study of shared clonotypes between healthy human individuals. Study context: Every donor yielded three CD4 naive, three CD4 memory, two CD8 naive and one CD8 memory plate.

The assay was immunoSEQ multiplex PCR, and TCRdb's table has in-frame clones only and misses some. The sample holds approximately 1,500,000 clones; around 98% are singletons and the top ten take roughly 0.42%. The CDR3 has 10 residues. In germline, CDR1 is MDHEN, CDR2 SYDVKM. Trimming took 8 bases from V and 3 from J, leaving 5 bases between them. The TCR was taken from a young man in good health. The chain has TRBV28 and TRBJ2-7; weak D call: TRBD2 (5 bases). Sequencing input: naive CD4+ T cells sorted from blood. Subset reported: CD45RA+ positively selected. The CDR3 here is CASGLYEQYF. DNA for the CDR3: TGTGCCAGCGGACTCTACGAGCAGTACTTC.